The following is a T cell receptor (beta chain) sequence with its context. The target antigen is unknown. The J segment lost 5 bases and the V segment lost 4 bases, leaving 4 bases of the junction unmatched. Germline V lookup: CDR1 SGHTA, CDR2 FQGNSA. This CDR3 is 15 amino acids long. Researchers grouped second doses given at about 4 or about 12 weeks into one pool. Assay: immunoSEQ multiplex PCR; the TCRdb copy retains only in-frame clones and omits some. The sample records fewer than 85,000 clones, about four fifths being singletons. The data originate from a study of T cell responses to AZD1222 COVID-19 vaccine. Whole-study results and caveats: Recipients of two AZD1222 doses showed rising Spike-specific TCR breadth and depth. The span of vaccine-associated CD4 TCRs extended across spike, with dominance at 160-218 and 743-854. The donor group comprised mostly white British people and more females; the analysis possibly underestimated clonal diversity.

The receptor was isolated from an adult who received the AZD1222 COVID-19 vaccine. This sample comprised peripheral blood, obtained 28 days after the second AZD1222 dose. The rearrangement links TRBV7-2 to TRBJ2-7; TRBD2 agrees at 14 bases. The CDR3 reads CASSWGLAGENEQYF. The CDR3 coding sequence is TGTGCCAGCAGCTGGGGACTAGCGGGAGAAAACGAGCAGTACTTC. The variable domain in full, with the rest retrieved from reference TRBV7-2 and TRBJ2-7, is GAGVSQSPSNKVTEKGKDVELRCDPISGHTALYWYRQSLGQGLEFLIYFQGNSAPDKSGLPSDRFSAERTGGSVSTLTIQRTQQEDSAVYLCASSWGLAGENEQYFGPGTRLTVT.